One T cell receptor (beta chain) is described in this entry. This clonotype was counted many times. The antigen it binds to is not known. Within one base of it there is no much larger clone, and no base qualities were kept. These data come from a study of prognosis after radiotherapy for stage I lung cancer (dated by TCRdb to the early 2020s). About the study as a whole: Between early 2018 and January 2019, nineteen stage I NSCLC patients were enrolled in Nanjing, China. Concurrent therapy was not administered to any patient alongside SBRT. Among the enrolled patients, more than twelve had newly diagnosed primary stage I lung tumors, while several had oligometastatic NSCLC following surgical resection of the primary tumor. The cohort included approximately 13 men and five to seven women, with a median age of approximately 74 years and a range of about 50 to 84 years. This study profiled peripheral blood TCR beta repertoires from stage I NSCLC patients before and after stereotactic body radiotherapy and linked the repertoires to distant failure. Image-guided IMRT or VMAT was used to deliver SBRT in 3 to 5 fractions at a biologically effective dose of at least 100 Gy. About 20% of the 19 patients developed distant metastases after SBRT, at a median of around 7 months; the other 15 showed no significant progression. On tumor histology, 11 to 12 patients had adenocarcinoma and six or seven had squamous cell carcinoma. The study sequenced around 40 blood samples from some 20 patients, one before and one after SBRT per patient. Every patient was deemed medically inoperable, around eleven because of comorbidities and about seven because they refused surgery.

Beyond this particular receptor, the publication reports: Differences in TRBV and TRBJ usage frequencies by metastasis status were reportedly observed in two V genes at baseline and in several V and two J genes after SBRT. A decrease in unique TCR clone counts was observed after SBRT (median around 9,800 before versus several thousand after; Wilcoxon paired P=0.011). Post-SBRT Shannon entropy and its change from baseline were lower in patients who developed distant metastases; baseline Shannon entropy was not associated with metastases. The study was limited by its small cohort and short follow-up, and the findings require independent validation. No adjustment for multiple comparisons was applied to any of the reported P values. Tumor specificity of expanded TCR clones was not determined.

No patient had a history of other malignancies or prior chemotherapy or radiotherapy, and all had node-negative disease on CT and PET/CT. At each of the two time points, about 6 milliliters of peripheral venous blood were collected into EDTA tubes. Ficoll-Paque Plus density-gradient centrifugation was used to isolate PBMCs. Samples were stored at -80°C immediately after collection until analysis. Two rounds of multiplex PCR were used to amplify the TCR beta CDR3 region from genomic DNA. In the first PCR round, primers specific to each TRBV and TRBJ gene were used, and the primer sequences were filed in Chinese patent CN105087789A. The second PCR round used universal primers. The Roche High Pure PCR Template Preparation Kit was used to extract genomic DNA from the frozen PBMCs. Paired-end sequencing with 151 bp reads was performed on the libraries using an Illumina HiSeq 3000. Processing in the source paper ran as follows. CutAdapt was used to discard raw reads that did not contain the multiplex PCR primer sequences. PEAR was used to merge high-quality paired reads into contigs. By alignment to reference sequences, MiXCR assigned TRB V, D and J gene segments to each contig. To remove sequencing errors, CDR3 sequences were clustered according to base quality and sequence similarity. Diversity was measured as Shannon entropy normalized by the natural log of productive TCR sequence number. Clonality was defined as one minus Shannon entropy divided by the natural log of the number of unique clonotypes. Using the Youden index from ROC curves, the researchers picked the repertoire-metric cut-offs for progression-free survival, and all analyses were carried out in R 3.5.3. Through fastp at Q25 and MiXCR, TCRdb rebuilt clones from the public reads, retaining in-frame beta chains. CDR3 protein sequences are deduplicated, and each keeps its most common genes and DNA. The V and J calls shown here were made by TCRdb, not taken from the authors' results. The sample table contains roughly 15,000 distinct CDR3 sequences; only one count was recorded for approximately 15% of them. Clones ranked in the top ten supply less than 50% of the sample.

V gives up 1 base and J gives up 7 bases, and the segment between their germline ends measures 8 bases. Inclusive of the bounding cysteine and phenylalanine, the CDR3 is 12 residues long. Kept here is only the CDR3 DNA, which spans 36 bases and is read in frame from base 1. CDR1 and CDR2, looked up from the germline V gene (reference sequence), are DFQATT and SNEGSKA. The receptor's source is a donor aged 50 or older with non-small cell lung cancer. The sequencing used PBMCs, collected before or after stereotactic body radiation therapy (not recorded which). Here the chain combines TRBV20-1 and TRBJ2-1; the D gene is perhaps TRBD1, from 6 matching bases. The DNA sequence reads TGCAGTGCTAGAGTACAGGGAAATGAGCAGTTCTTC. This yields the protein CSARVQGNEQFF.